This T cell receptor beta chain was retrieved from a study of PD-1 blockade in classical Hodgkin lymphoma. All patients experienced relapse after autologous stem cell transplantation, and brentuximab vedotin exposure was variable. In germline, CDR1 is ENHRY, CDR2 SYGVKD. Trimming cost V 2 bases and J 10 bases, with 10 bases left between them. The CDR3 contains 12 residues. Only in-frame clones appear in the TCRdb table, and some are missing; sequencing was by immunoSEQ multiplex PCR. The sample has about 98,000 clones; about nine tenths are singletons. This TCR derives from a human donor with classical Hodgkin lymphoma. The chain uses TRBV10-3 and TRBJ2-3; D not resolved. Sequencing used peripheral blood mononuclear cells (PBMCs), obtained at baseline. CDR3 region: CAISEGPGAQYF. CDR3 bases: TGTGCCATCAGTGAGGGGCCGGGTGCGCAGTATTTT.